Listed below are T cell receptor beta chains from one sample, sequenced in a study of cytomegalovirus exposure and HLA in healthy donors. Sequenced by immunoSEQ multiplex PCR; TCRdb stores in-frame clones only, minus some. The sample totals about 210,000 clones. The sample was PBMCs. These receptors were obtained from a woman aged 25-40 years in good health and CMV-seropositive. Both conserved end residues are part of each CDR3. The D gene is left open where the match is weak.

J: TRBJ1-1; V: TRBV5-4; D: TRBD1; DNA: TGTGCCAGCAGCTTGGGGGGACAGGGGGGCGAGACTGAAGCTTTCTTT; CDR3: CASSLGGQGGETEAFF
J: TRBJ2-5; V: TRBV10-1; D: NA; DNA: TGCGCCAGCAGTATCTCAGTCCAAGAGACCCAGTACTTC; CDR3: CASSISVQETQYF
J: TRBJ1-5; V: TRBV19; D: TRBD1; DNA: TGTGCCAGTAGCCTCTGGACAGGACCTAGCAATCAGCCCCAGCATTTT; CDR3: CASSLWTGPSNQPQHF
J: TRBJ1-5; V: TRBV21-1; D: NA; DNA: TGTGCCAGCAGCAAACAGAGCGAAGAGGGCAATCAGCCCCAGCATTTT; CDR3: CASSKQSEEGNQPQHF
J: TRBJ1-2; V: TRBV7-9; D: TRBD1; DNA: TGTGCCAGCAGCTCCTCCCTTGTAGGGGGCTGGGGCTACACCTTC; CDR3: CASSSSLVGGWGYTF
J: TRBJ1-5; V: TRBV7-8; D: TRBD1; DNA: TGTGCCAGCAGACCAGGGGGCTCCAATCAGCCCCAGCATTTT; CDR3: CASRPGGSNQPQHF
J: TRBJ2-2; V: TRBV2; D: TRBD1; DNA: TGTGCCAGCAGTTCCAGGGGGTTGAACACCGGGGAGCTGTTTTTT; CDR3: CASSSRGLNTGELFF
J: TRBJ1-5; V: TRBV7-9; D: NA; DNA: TGTGCCAGCAGCCTTGAGGGGGGGAATCAGCCCCAGCATTTT; CDR3: CASSLEGGNQPQHF
J: TRBJ2-7; V: TRBV30; D: TRBD2; DNA: TGTGCCTGGAGTTCCCTAGCGGCTAGGAGCTCCTACGAGCAGTACTTC; CDR3: CAWSSLAARSSYEQYF
J: TRBJ2-7; V: TRBV19; D: NA; DNA: TGTGCCAGTAGTATTGCCCCAGGGTCCTCCTACGAGCAGTACTTC; CDR3: CASSIAPGSSYEQYF
J: TRBJ1-2; V: TRBV7-9; D: NA; DNA: TGTGCCAGCGGATATACAGGGTATAATGGCTACACCTTC; CDR3: CASGYTGYNGYTF
J: TRBJ2-2; V: TRBV6-5; D: TRBD2; DNA: TGTGCCACAAGGACTAGCTCGAACACCGGGGAGCTGTTTTTT; CDR3: CATRTSSNTGELFF
J: TRBJ2-5; V: TRBV6-5; D: TRBD1; DNA: TGTGCCAGCAGTTACTCGACAGGGTCTGAGACCCAGTACTTC; CDR3: CASSYSTGSETQYF
J: TRBJ2-1; V: TRBV14; D: NA; DNA: TGTGCCAGCAGCCAAGATTGGGTAGGGAGCTCCTACAATGAGCAGTTCTTC; CDR3: CASSQDWVGSSYNEQFF
J: TRBJ1-1; V: TRBV9; D: NA; DNA: TGTGCCAGCAGCGTAGGGGCAGGGACTGAAGCTTTCTTT; CDR3: CASSVGAGTEAFF
J: TRBJ1-5; V: TRBV7-2; D: TRBD1; DNA: TGTGCCAGCAGCCTGGGGACAGGGGGTTTCAATCAGCCCCAGCATTTT; CDR3: CASSLGTGGFNQPQHF
J: TRBJ1-1; V: TRBV5-1; D: NA; DNA: TGCGCCAGCAGCCTCCAGCCGGCAGGGTCTTCAAACACTGAAGCTTTCTTT; CDR3: CASSLQPAGSSNTEAFF
J: TRBJ2-4; V: TRBV21-1; D: NA; DNA: TGTGCCAGCAGCAAAAAGGGGCGGGGGGCGGACATTCAGTACTTC; CDR3: CASSKKGRGADIQYF
J: TRBJ2-3; V: TRBV18; D: NA; DNA: TGTGCCAGCTCACAACCTGCGGAAAAAAACACAGATACGCAGTATTTT; CDR3: CASSQPAEKNTDTQYF
J: TRBJ1-2; V: TRBV5-6; D: TRBD1; DNA: TGTGCCAGCAAGACAGGGCCTTCTAACTATGGCTACACCTTC; CDR3: CASKTGPSNYGYTF
J: TRBJ2-1; V: TRBV4-1; D: TRBD1; DNA: TGCGCCAGCAGCCCATCACAGGGGGGAGAGCAGTTCTTC; CDR3: CASSPSQGGEQFF
J: TRBJ2-7; V: TRBV7-2; D: TRBD2; DNA: TGTGCCAGCAGCCCCGGGACTAGCGGGCCCAAGTACTTC; CDR3: CASSPGTSGPKYF
J: TRBJ1-1; V: TRBV12-5; D: TRBD1; DNA: TGTGCTAGTGTTGGACAGGGGGGGACTGAAGCTTTCTTT; CDR3: CASVGQGGTEAFF
J: TRBJ2-4; V: TRBV4-1; D: NA; DNA: TGCGCCAGCAGCCAAGGAACAGGAGGGCAGACGGCCAAAAACATTCAGTACTTC; CDR3: CASSQGTGGQTAKNIQYF
J: TRBJ1-5; V: TRBV15; D: NA; DNA: TGTGCCACCAGCTCGGGAATTAGCAATCAGCCCCAGCATTTT; CDR3: CATSSGISNQPQHF
J: TRBJ1-2; V: TRBV6-4; D: NA; DNA: TGTGCCAGCAGTGATTTCGCGGGGGGCGATGGCTACACCTTC; CDR3: CASSDFAGGDGYTF
J: TRBJ2-1; V: TRBV29-1; D: TRBD2; DNA: TGCAGCGTTGAAGATGGGCTAGCGGGACCTCCCGGGTTCTTC; CDR3: CSVEDGLAGPPGFF
J: TRBJ2-5; V: TRBV29-1; D: NA; DNA: TGCAGCGTTGTTCGAGTGCGGGGGACCCAGTACTTC; CDR3: CSVVRVRGTQYF
J: TRBJ1-1; V: TRBV11-2; D: NA; DNA: TGTGCCAGCAGCCCGACACAGGGATTGGCTTTCTTT; CDR3: CASSPTQGLAFF
J: TRBJ1-2; V: TRBV5-8; D: NA; DNA: TGTGCCAGCAGCTTGTTTGTGACACTTAACTATGGCTACACCTTC; CDR3: CASSLFVTLNYGYTF
J: TRBJ1-5; V: TRBV7-2; D: TRBD1; DNA: TGTGCCAGCAGCTTAGCGGGGACAGGGCACCAGCATTTT; CDR3: CASSLAGTGHQHF
J: TRBJ1-4; V: TRBV29-1; D: NA; DNA: TGCAGCGTTGTGACTCCTAATGAAAAACTGTTTTTT; CDR3: CSVVTPNEKLFF
J: TRBJ2-7; V: TRBV7-9; D: TRBD2; DNA: TGTGCCAGCAGCTTAAGACGACTAGCGGGGAACTACGAGCAGTACTTC; CDR3: CASSLRRLAGNYEQYF